Detailed here is one T cell receptor (beta chain). This sample stems from a study of cytomegalovirus exposure and HLA in healthy donors. CDR3 length: 14 residues. Trimming stripped 0 bases from V and 2 bases from J, with 11 bases between. Germline CDR1 GTSNPN, CDR2 SVGIG (reference sequence). Clones were sequenced by immunoSEQ multiplex PCR, and TCRdb holds only the in-frame ones, with some missing. The repertoire holds 200,000 to 250,000 clones, with approximately 83% as singletons. The genes are TRBV30 and TRBJ2-7; D may match TRBD1 or TRBD2 (6 bases each). This TCR came from a woman aged 25 to 39 in good health and CMV-seropositive. The sequencing sample was made of PBMCs. DNA for the CDR3: TGTGCCTGGAGTGTAGGGGGGTACCCCTACGAGCAGTACTTC. It is translated as CAWSVGGYPYEQYF.